This T cell receptor (beta chain) was retrieved from a study of human T cells and chemical hapten exposure. At least ten counts were recorded for this clonotype. Its antigen is not identified. Study observations and caveats: While controls formed fewer of them, expanded TCRs formed significantly more large CDR3 similarity clusters. Positive correlation was observed between PT1 expanded TCR counts and patch test score.

This CDR3 region has 20 residues. After removal of 4 bases from V and 3 bases from J, the junction contained 18 bases not matched to a gene. Sample time point: patch test 2, 6 weeks after DPC sensitization. Stated treatment: therapeutic diphenylcyclopropenone sensitization with weekly scalp DPC. TCRdb analysed the RACE reads with MiXCR anew, one entry per CDR3 protein. The table shows roughly 50,000 distinct CDR3 sequences, with less than 10% occurring only once. The clonotype was recovered from a woman between 45 and 65 years old with alopecia areata. Some clones in this sample may be carry-over from other donors' samples. The chain couples TRBV12-3 or TRBV12-4 to TRBJ2-3; 11 bases fit TRBD2. The source material was whole blood, sampled in connection with sensitization to the hapten diphenylcyclopropenone (DPC). DNA of the CDR3: TGTGCCAGCAGTTCTCCCGGGACTAGCGGATCTCCCTTCGGGACAGATACGCAGTATTTT. It specifies CASSSPGTSGSPFGTDTQYF.